The 17 T cell receptor beta chains given below trace back to one sample, sequenced in a study of cytomegalovirus exposure and HLA in healthy donors. PCR involved 60 Vbeta and 13 Jbeta primers. Sequencing was performed with immunoSEQ multiplex PCR; in TCRdb, only in-frame clones are kept and a portion is missing. The sample holds 80,000 to 95,000 clones, 78% seen once. Sample: PBMCs. All receptors derive from a man between 18 and 29 years old in good health and CMV-seropositive.

The J gene is TRBJ2-5, the V gene TRBV7-6, with unresolved D. The CDR3 extends over 14 amino acids. V lost 1 base, J lost 2 bases, and 8 bases lay in between. CDR1 and CDR2 (germline): SGHVS, FNYEAQ. CDR3 bases: TGTGCCAGCAGCTTAGATTACTCTCAAGAGACCCAGTACTTC. Translation: CASSLDYSQETQYF.

The CDR3 nucleotides read TGTGCCAGCAGCGCCGGGACAGCCTACAATGAGCAGTTCTTC. Its protein product is CASSAGTAYNEQFF. This chain connects TRBV9 to TRBJ2-1; TRBD1 aligns across 7 bases. Per germline, CDR1 SGDLS and CDR2 YYNGEE. Germline trimming cut 3 bases from V and 2 bases from J; bases unmatched to any gene: 2. This CDR3 has 14 amino acids.

This rearrangement joins TRBV25-1 to TRBJ2-1, with TRBD2 as a possible D gene (6 bases). Per the germline V gene, CDR1 is MGHDK and CDR2 is SYGVNS. CDR3 length: 13 amino acids. V was clipped by 5 bases and J by 8 bases, with 13 bases between them. The CDR3 DNA is TGTGCCAGCAGTTTTACCGGGAGACATGAGCAGTTCTTC. Translating it yields CASSFTGRHEQFF.

This chain joins TRBV6-5 and TRBJ2-1; the D gene is possibly TRBD2 (5 bases). The CDR3 sequence is 14 residues long. The germline CDR1 and CDR2 sequences are MNHEY and SVGAGI. The V gene lost 5 bases and the J gene lost 4 bases, with 12 bases spanning the gap. CDR3 in amino acids: CASSLSGRYNEQFF. The CDR3 DNA is TGTGCCAGCAGTCTCAGCGGACGATACAATGAGCAGTTCTTC.

The CDR3 DNA reads as TGTGCCAGCAGTTTTATCTCTGGAAACACCATATATTTT. Encoded protein: CASSFISGNTIYF. The V and J genes are TRBV28 and TRBJ1-3; the D is unclear. Deletions cut 3 bases from V and 0 bases from J, with 3 bases between. This CDR3 has 13 residues. From germline, CDR1 is MDHEN and CDR2 SYDVKM.

The V gene is TRBV27, the J gene TRBJ2-3, with 7 bases matching TRBD2. V lost 9 bases and J lost 0; bases outside the gene matches: 0. Germline CDR1 reads MNHEY; CDR2 reads SMNVEV (reference sequence). This CDR3 contains 12 residues. The DNA of the CDR3 is TGTGCCAGTAGCGGGAGCACAGATACGCAGTATTTT. As protein: CASSGSTDTQYF.

V usage is TRBV25-1 and J usage is TRBJ2-2, with no clear D. V was pared by 9 bases and J by 4 bases, with 6 bases between. Germline lookup yields CDR1 MGHDK and CDR2 SYGVNS. This CDR3 is built from 11 residues. Here the CDR3 DNA reads TGTGCCAGTAGCCTCACCGGGGAGCTGTTTTTT. It specifies CASSLTGELFF.

The chain couples TRBV4-1 to TRBJ1-1; 7 bases match TRBD1. This CDR3 is built from 15 residues. V lost 1 base and J lost 1; bases outside the gene matches: 3. The germline V gene encodes CDR1 MGHRA and CDR2 YSYEKL. CDR3 region: CASSQVAGGNTEAFF. For the CDR3, the DNA is TGCGCCAGCAGCCAAGTAGCAGGGGGGAACACTGAAGCTTTCTTT.

The rearrangement uses TRBV16 and TRBJ1-1; 8 bases are shared with TRBD1. This CDR3 has 14 amino acids. The germline V gene encodes CDR1 KGHSY and CDR2 FQNENV. With V trimmed by 6 bases and J by 3 bases, 6 bases remained unmatched. CDR3 region: CASSPGTGDTEAFF. The DNA of the CDR3 is TGTGCCAGCAGTCCCGGGACAGGTGACACTGAAGCTTTCTTT.

V is TRBV7-6 and J is TRBJ2-7; TRBD2 matches 7 bases. CDR1 is SGHVS, CDR2 FNYEAQ, per germline. This CDR3 spans 15 amino acids. The V gene end was trimmed by 1 base and the J gene end by 1 base; junction bases not matched to a gene: 4. CDR3 DNA sequence: TGTGCCAGCAGCTTAGGGAGCGGGATTTCCTACGAGCAGTACTTC. Its translation: CASSLGSGISYEQYF.

V is TRBV6-1 and J is TRBJ2-7; 11 bases agree with TRBD2. This CDR3 contains 14 residues. V shed 3 bases, J shed 4 bases, and the junction held 2 bases outside the gene matches. In germline, CDR1 is MNHNS, CDR2 SASEGT. The CDR3 reads CASSEASGRYEQYF. CDR3 in DNA: TGTGCCAGCAGTGAGGCTAGCGGGAGGTACGAGCAGTACTTC.

V is TRBV5-4 and J is TRBJ2-3; weak D call: TRBD2 (5 bases). CDR3 length: 16 amino acids. Germline CDR1 and CDR2: SGHNT and YYREEE (reference sequence). V was cut by 2 bases and J by 8 bases, with 21 bases left in between. This CDR3 is CASSFPKGEASGTQYF. The CDR3 DNA is TGTGCCAGCAGCTTCCCAAAGGGAGAGGCTTCAGGTACGCAGTATTTT.

This chain joins TRBV2 and TRBJ2-7; 9 bases align to TRBD2. The CDR3 loop spans 17 amino acids. The V gene's germline CDR1 is SNHLY and CDR2 FYNNEI. The trim removed 6 bases at V and 0 bases at J, leaving 12 bases unmatched. DNA of the CDR3: TGTGCCAGCAGGATGGGGACTAGCTTAAGGAGCTCCTACGAGCAGTACTTC. It is translated as CASRMGTSLRSSYEQYF.

This chain links TRBV29-1 with TRBJ1-3, with D perhaps TRBD1 (6 bases). There are 13 residues in the CDR3. Trimming took off 7 bases at V and 4 bases at J, with 14 bases between the two ends. Germline V gene data show CDR1 as SQVTM and CDR2 as ANQGSEA. CDR3 amino acids: CSAVTGAGNTIYF. The CDR3 DNA follows: TGCAGCGCTGTGACAGGAGCAGGAAACACCATATATTTT. The full variable domain, rest sourced from reference TRBV29-1 and TRBJ1-3, is SAVISQKPSRDICQRGTSLTIQCQVDSQVTMMFWYRQQPGQSLTLIATANQGSEATYESGFVIDKFPISRPNLTFSTLTVSNMSPEDSSIYLCSAVTGAGNTIYFGEGSWLTVV.

The chain links TRBV14 to TRBJ2-2, with a weak D call TRBD2 (5 bases). Germline lookup yields CDR1 SGHDN and CDR2 FVKESK. The CDR3 contains 17 residues. V gave up 1 base and J gave up 1 base, with 13 bases separating them. CDR3 DNA sequence: TGTGCCAGCAGCCAAGTTGGTGGGAGTGAGAACACCGGGGAGCTGTTTTTT. Protein sequence: CASSQVGGSENTGELFF.

The V gene is TRBV7-6, the J gene TRBJ2-5, with D unclear. CDR3 length equals 14 residues. Trimming cost V 4 bases and J 5 bases, with 14 bases left between them. Germline CDR1 reads SGHVS; CDR2 reads FNYEAQ. The CDR3 here is CASSSEARAETQYF. CDR3 nucleotides: TGTGCCAGCAGCTCCGAGGCCCGTGCGGAGACCCAGTACTTC.

In the case of this clone: The final CDR3 position lacks the conserved phenylalanine or tryptophan, pointing to a likely read error. The rearrangement joins TRBV4-1 to TRBJ1-1; D might be TRBD1 (5 bases). The CDR3 contains 15 residues. Trimming took 6 bases from V and 3 from J, leaving 17 bases between them. Germline-derived CDR1 and CDR2 are MGHRA and YSYEKL. The CDR3 DNA reads TGCGCCAGCAGTCGTAACCTAGGGGTGGACACTGAAGCTTTCGTT. Translating gives CASSRNLGVDTEAFV.